This entry concerns a single TCR beta chain. Its antigen remains unknown. This entry is derived from a study of cytomegalovirus exposure and HLA in healthy donors. Study-wide findings and caveats: In vitro testing confirmed a few CMV-associated chains as specific for CMV antigens.

This CDR3 has 17 amino acids. V lost 8 bases and J lost 0, with 19 bases in between. Per the germline V gene, CDR1 is SGHTA and CDR2 is FQGTGA. The 120-subject validation cohort, separate from the 666-subject first cohort, included the donors. Using immunoSEQ multiplex PCR, the repertoire was profiled, and TCRdb retains in-frame clones only, with some absent. The table records 150,000 to 200,000 clones, 85% of them present only once. This receptor was taken from a man younger than 35 in good health and CMV-seropositive. What was sequenced was PBMCs. The chain has TRBV7-3 and TRBJ2-2; D may be TRBD1 (5 bases). Here the CDR3 reads CASGQKSGHPNTGELFF. CDR3 in DNA: TGTGCCAGCGGGCAGAAGTCTGGACACCCGAACACCGGGGAGCTGTTTTTT.